This record looks at one TCR beta chain sequence and its context. Its specificity is not known. This sample is part of a study of T-cell reconstitution after alpha-beta-depleted transplantation in children. Molecular barcoding with unique molecular identifiers was used for the TCRbeta library. TCRdb re-called the PCR reads through MiXCR, storing one row per CDR3 protein. The sample includes 200,000 to 300,000 distinct CDR3 sequences, 6.5% to 9% of them seen just once. Overall study results and limits: The study reportedly traced alpha-beta T cells about two months after transplant to several hundred expanded graft clones. Day-60 TCRbeta diversity that was high in some patients was derived from surviving recipient T cells and thymic progenitors.

The CDR3 is made up of 14 amino acids. V dropped 1 base and J dropped 3; count of bases not matched to a gene: 4. The germline CDR1 and CDR2 sequences are SGHRS and YFSETQ. Material: PBMCs, mostly from graft donor cells, obtained 180 days after TCRalphabeta/CD19-depleted stem cell transplant. The chain carries TRBV5-1 and TRBJ2-7, with 7 bases matching TRBD1. The clonotype comes from a male patient younger than 18 who had a stem cell transplant for acute lymphoblastic leukemia, so the T cells may come from the graft donor. In nucleotides, the CDR3 is TGCGCCAGCAGCTTGCCCCCAGGGGGCTACGAGCAGTACTTC. Encoded protein: CASSLPPGGYEQYF.